This T cell receptor (beta chain) appears in the sequencing data of a study of OX40 agonist ivuxolimab in advanced cancers. The method was immunoSEQ multiplex PCR; TCRdb's version includes in-frame clones alone and lacks a portion of them. The data contain about 51,000 clones, roughly 80% of them seen just once; the ten biggest clones take up roughly 2%. A remark on this clone: As yet, its antigen is unknown.

Germline CDR1 reads SGHRS; CDR2 reads YFSETQ. CDR3 length equals 20 residues. Trimming stripped 4 bases from V and 0 bases from J, with 23 bases between. Points from the study as a whole: It was not determined which antigens were specifically recognized by the peripheral T cells that had undergone clonal expansion. Average numbers of expanded clones were greater in CD8+ T cells than in CD4+.

The input for sequencing was CD4+ or CD8+ T cells sorted from blood, taken in a trial of the OX40 agonist ivuxolimab. The TCR was taken from an adult with an advanced solid tumor such as melanoma, head and neck, liver or kidney cancer. The chain recombines TRBV5-1 with TRBJ2-6; possibly TRBD1 for D (6 bases). CDR3 coding DNA: TGCGCCAGCAGCGGCCGACCGACAGGAATGAACCCCTCTGGGGCCAACGTCCTGACTTTC. It yields the protein CASSGRPTGMNPSGANVLTF.